Listed below are T cell receptor beta chains from one sample, sequenced in a study of blood T cell repertoires in COVID-19. TCRdb keeps only in-frame clones here, not all; method: immunoSEQ multiplex PCR. The sample consists of under 250,000 clones, roughly 85% of them appearing once. The sequenced material came from PBMCs or T cells enriched from blood (not recorded which). These receptors came from a woman in her forties or fifties with acute COVID-19. Each CDR3 is given with its conserved first and last residue. The D gene is left open where the match is weak. Size is stated for part of the rows, as once, few or many counts, or as a class when the clone is expanded.

TRBJ2-3,once,TRBV7-8,.,TGTGCCAGCAGCTTAGTTATGTCCTACACAGATACGCAGTATTTT,CASSLVMSYTDTQYF
TRBJ2-1,.,TRBV4-1,TRBD2,TGCGCCAGCAGCCAAGATCAACATAGGGCGGGGGGCTCCTACAATGAGCAGTTCTTC,CASSQDQHRAGGSYNEQFF
TRBJ1-1,.,TRBV7-9,.,TGTGCCAGCAGCAAGGACACATTGAACACTGAAGCTTTCTTT,CASSKDTLNTEAFF
TRBJ2-3,.,TRBV18,.,TGTGCCAGCTCACAGGGGTCAAGATTCACAGATACGCAGTATTTT,CASSQGSRFTDTQYF
TRBJ2-5,.,TRBV4-3,.,TGCGCCAGCAGCCAAGAAAGACAGCCCCAAGAGACCCAGTACTTC,CASSQERQPQETQYF
TRBJ1-2,.,TRBV14,.,TGTGCCAGCAGCCTCGTTGACAGGTTTGCTAACTATGGCTACACCTTC,CASSLVDRFANYGYTF
TRBJ2-7,.,TRBV11-2,.,TGTGCCAGCAGCAGCGGGTCCTACGAGCAGTACTTC,CASSSGSYEQYF
TRBJ1-2,.,TRBV18,TRBD1,TGTGCCAGCTCATCCTTGGACAGGGGACGTGGCTACACCTTC,CASSSLDRGRGYTF
TRBJ1-1,.,TRBV6-5,.,TGTGCCAGCAGCGCTATGAACACTGAAGCTTTCTTT,CASSAMNTEAFF
TRBJ1-2,.,TRBV6-5,TRBD1,TGTGCCAGCAGTTCCGCAGGGGGCTATGGCTACACCTTC,CASSSAGGYGYTF
TRBJ2-5,.,TRBV4-2,.,TGTGCCAGCAGCTCATTCGGGGAGACCCAGTACTTC,CASSSFGETQYF
TRBJ1-4,.,TRBV7-2,TRBD1,TGTGCCAGCAGCTTAGACAGGGGGTGGGGAGAAAAACTGTTTTTT,CASSLDRGWGEKLFF
TRBJ2-7,.,TRBV5-4,.,TGTGCCAGCAGCCCATCCGGGGGATGGGTAACCGAGCAGTACTTC,CASSPSGGWVTEQYF
TRBJ2-5,.,TRBV11-2,TRBD1,TGTGCCAGCAGCGCAAGACAGGGAAAAGAGACCCAGTACTTC,CASSARQGKETQYF
TRBJ1-1,once,TRBV7-9,.,TGTGCCAGCAGCTTAGGATCCCAGGTGGGCACTGAAGCTTTCTTT,CASSLGSQVGTEAFF
TRBJ1-4,.,TRBV7-2,.,TGTGCCAGCAGCTTTACAGGGTCAACTAATGAAAAACTGTTTTTT,CASSFTGSTNEKLFF
TRBJ2-5,once,TRBV7-8,TRBD1,TGTGCCAGCAGCGTTCCGACAGGGCTAGGAGAGACCCAGTACTTC,CASSVPTGLGETQYF
TRBJ2-7,.,TRBV12-3/TRBV12-4,.,TGTGCCAGCAGCCTCAGGGCGACCTACGAGCAGTACTTC,CASSLRATYEQYF
TRBJ1-3,.,TRBV2,.,TGTGCCAGCAGTACCAGACAGGCCTATGGAAACACCATATATTTT,CASSTRQAYGNTIYF
TRBJ2-6,.,TRBV30,.,TGTGCCTGGAGTGTGATGTCGTCCGGTGGGGCCAACGTCCTGACTTTC,CAWSVMSSGGANVLTF
TRBJ1-2,.,TRBV5-1,.,TGCGCCAGCAGCCCCACACCAAGAGGTACTAACTATGGCTACACCTTC,CASSPTPRGTNYGYTF
TRBJ1-2,.,TRBV10-3,.,TGTGCCATCAGTGAGGGGCAGCTCTATGGCTACACCTTC,CAISEGQLYGYTF
TRBJ1-2,.,TRBV5-1,TRBD1,TGCGCCAGCAGCTTAGGGCAGGGGGCGGTGAAAAATGGCTACACCTTC,CASSLGQGAVKNGYTF
TRBJ2-3,.,TRBV28,TRBD2,TGTGCCAGCAGTCACCAAATAGCGGGGCCCACAGATACGCAGTATTTT,CASSHQIAGPTDTQYF
TRBJ2-7,few,TRBV7-2,TRBD1,TGTGCCAGCAGCACCCCGACAGGGACCACCTACGAGCAGTACTTC,CASSTPTGTTYEQYF
TRBJ2-6,few,TRBV11-2,.,TGTGCCAGCAGCTTCTATCAGGCCAACGTCCTGACTTTC,CASSFYQANVLTF
TRBJ1-2,.,TRBV29-1,.,TGCAGCGTTTCAGGGCCAAATGGCTACACCTTC,CSVSGPNGYTF
TRBJ2-3,.,TRBV2,.,TGTGCCAGCAGTTCACAAGGGGGGGGCCGCACAGATACGCAGTATTTT,CASSSQGGGRTDTQYF
TRBJ2-5,.,TRBV4-3,TRBD1,TGCGCCAGCAACCCGACCGGACAGGGTGGGGAAGAGACCCAGTACTTC,CASNPTGQGGEETQYF
TRBJ2-5,once,TRBV6-9,TRBD2,TGTGCCAGCAGGATACCATCCCCACCCGGGACTAGCGGGGGGGCCGCAGAGACCCAGTACTTC,CASRIPSPPGTSGGAAETQYF
TRBJ1-4,.,TRBV7-2,.,TGTGCCAGCAGGCGCCAGGGTGGTAATGAAAAACTGTTTTTT,CASRRQGGNEKLFF
TRBJ1-4,.,TRBV19,.,TGTGCCAGTAGTATTTCAGGGGCTAATGAAAAACTGTTTTTT,CASSISGANEKLFF
TRBJ1-1,.,TRBV20-1,.,TGCAGTGCTAGTCAGGGTCCCACTGAAGCTTTCTTT,CSASQGPTEAFF
TRBJ1-5,.,TRBV10-2,.,TGCGCCAGCAGTGGGGGGGTTAATCAGCCCCAGCATTTT,CASSGGVNQPQHF
TRBJ1-4,.,TRBV21-1,.,TGTGCCAGCAGTTTGATTGGGGTAGGGGATGAAAAACTGTTTTTT,CASSLIGVGDEKLFF
TRBJ1-5,.,TRBV7-2,TRBD1,TGTGCCAGCAGCTTAGCCCCAGGGGGCGGTCAGCCCCAGCATTTT,CASSLAPGGGQPQHF
TRBJ1-2,.,TRBV25-1,TRBD1,TGTGCCAGCAGCCAAGACAGGGGGGGCTATGGCTACACCTTC,CASSQDRGGYGYTF
TRBJ1-1,many,TRBV18,.,TGTGCCAGCTCACCACTGACCGGACAGAACACTGAAGCTTTCTTT,CASSPLTGQNTEAFF
TRBJ2-3,.,TRBV19,.,TGTGCCAGTAGTATAAGACTAGGAGGGAGCACAGATACGCAGTATTTT,CASSIRLGGSTDTQYF
TRBJ2-2,.,TRBV5-4,.,TGTGCCAGCCGCGAAGGCGGGGCCGGGGAGCTGTTTTTT,CASREGGAGELFF
TRBJ1-2,once,TRBV21-1,.,TGTGCCAGCAGTTCTCCAGGGTTAGGCTACACCTTC,CASSSPGLGYTF
TRBJ2-3,.,TRBV5-4,TRBD2,TGTGCCAGCAGCCATCCTTTTGGTAGCGGGGACACAGATACGCAGTATTTT,CASSHPFGSGDTDTQYF
TRBJ1-2,.,TRBV4-3,.,TGCGCCAGCAGCCAAGATCTGCAGTCTCGGGATGGCTACACCTTC,CASSQDLQSRDGYTF
TRBJ1-4,.,TRBV28,TRBD1,TGTGCCGCCGGGACAGGGTCGACAAAACTGTTTTTT,CAAGTGSTKLFF
TRBJ2-2,.,TRBV9,TRBD2,TGTGCCAGCAGCGTAGGGACTAGCGGGGGGTCCCAAGGCGGGGAGCTGTTTTTT,CASSVGTSGGSQGGELFF
TRBJ2-3,.,TRBV3-1/TRBV3-2,.,TGTGCCAGCAGCCAAGGGGCAGGGTACACAGATACGCAGTATTTT,CASSQGAGYTDTQYF
TRBJ2-2,.,TRBV7-6,.,TGTGCCAGCAGCTTAGACTTCGGGGGGCCCGGGGAGCTGTTTTTT,CASSLDFGGPGELFF
TRBJ2-3,.,TRBV2,.,TGTGCCAGCAGTGAGGCCGGACTTGGCACAGATACGCAGTATTTT,CASSEAGLGTDTQYF
TRBJ1-3,.,TRBV2,TRBD1,TGTGCCAGCAGGAGAACAGGGGACTCTGGAAACACCATATATTTT,CASRRTGDSGNTIYF
TRBJ2-7,few,TRBV5-1,TRBD1,TGCGCCAGCAGCTTGGACGGCAGGGGGACCTACGAGCAGTACTTC,CASSLDGRGTYEQYF
TRBJ1-2,few,TRBV3-1/TRBV3-2,.,TGTGCCAGCAGCCCTCGTTGGGACAAATATGGCTACACCTTC,CASSPRWDKYGYTF
TRBJ2-7,.,TRBV6-2/TRBV6-3,.,TGTGCCAGCAGTAACCACAGAGAGCAGTACTTC,CASSNHREQYF
TRBJ1-1,.,TRBV11-2,.,TGTGCCAGCAGCAGCGACCTGAACACTGAAGCTTTCTTT,CASSSDLNTEAFF